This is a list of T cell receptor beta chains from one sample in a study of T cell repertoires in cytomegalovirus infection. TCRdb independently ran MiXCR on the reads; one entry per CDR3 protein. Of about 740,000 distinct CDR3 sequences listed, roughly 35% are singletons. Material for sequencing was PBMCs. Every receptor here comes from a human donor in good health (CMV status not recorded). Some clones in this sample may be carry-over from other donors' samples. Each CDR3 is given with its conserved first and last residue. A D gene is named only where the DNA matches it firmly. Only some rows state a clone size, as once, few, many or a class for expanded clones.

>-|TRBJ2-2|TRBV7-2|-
TGTGCCAGCAGCTTAGTAGTTCGGGGATCCGGGGAGCTGTTTTTT
CASSLVVRGSGELFF
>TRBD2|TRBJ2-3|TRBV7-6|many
TGTGCCAGCAGCTTGTTCAGCGGGGCCACAGATACGCAGTATTTT
CASSLFSGATDTQYF
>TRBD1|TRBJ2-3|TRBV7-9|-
TGTGCCAGCAGCTTTAGGGACAGAGCTCCAGATACGCAGTATTTT
CASSFRDRAPDTQYF
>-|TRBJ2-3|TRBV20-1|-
TGCAGTGCTAGGTTTGGGCAGGGAGGAGATACGCAGTATTTT
CSARFGQGGDTQYF
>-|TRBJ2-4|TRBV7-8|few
TGTGCCAGCAGCTTAAAGGCAGTAGCCAAAAACATTCAGTACTTC
CASSLKAVAKNIQYF
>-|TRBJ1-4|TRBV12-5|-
TGTGCTAGTGCCCATCGGACAGTAACTAATGAAAAACTGTTTTTT
CASAHRTVTNEKLFF
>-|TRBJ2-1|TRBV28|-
TGTGCCAGCAGTTTGTTTGGGCGGGGGCTTGAGCAGTTCTTC
CASSLFGRGLEQFF
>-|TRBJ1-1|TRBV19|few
TGTGCCAGTCGCCCTCGGAGGGGTAAAGCTTTCTTT
CASRPRRGKAFF
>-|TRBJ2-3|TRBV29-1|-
TGCAGCGTTGAAGATAGATTCACAGGGAGCACAGATACGCAGTATTTT
CSVEDRFTGSTDTQYF
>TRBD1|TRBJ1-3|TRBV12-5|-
TGTGCTAGTGGTTTGGTACAAACAGGGGGCCTCTCTGGAAACACCATATATTTT
CASGLVQTGGLSGNTIYF
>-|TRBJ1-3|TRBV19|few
TGTGCCAGTTTCGCCTCACAGGGAAGCTCTGGAAACACCATATATTTT
CASFASQGSSGNTIYF
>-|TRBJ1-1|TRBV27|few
TGTGCCAGCAGCCGCAGACAGGATGGCACTGAAGCTTTCTTT
CASSRRQDGTEAFF
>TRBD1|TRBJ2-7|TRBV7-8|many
TGTGCCAGCAGCGCCCCCTTAGGGACAGGGTTATCCTACGAGCAGTACTTC
CASSAPLGTGLSYEQYF
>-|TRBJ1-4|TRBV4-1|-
TGCGCCAGCAGCCAAGTATCGCCCTCTGAAAAACTGTTTTTT
CASSQVSPSEKLFF
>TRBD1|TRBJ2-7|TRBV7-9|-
TGTGCCAGCAGCTGGCCGGACAGGCCCTCCTACGAGCAGTACTTC
CASSWPDRPSYEQYF